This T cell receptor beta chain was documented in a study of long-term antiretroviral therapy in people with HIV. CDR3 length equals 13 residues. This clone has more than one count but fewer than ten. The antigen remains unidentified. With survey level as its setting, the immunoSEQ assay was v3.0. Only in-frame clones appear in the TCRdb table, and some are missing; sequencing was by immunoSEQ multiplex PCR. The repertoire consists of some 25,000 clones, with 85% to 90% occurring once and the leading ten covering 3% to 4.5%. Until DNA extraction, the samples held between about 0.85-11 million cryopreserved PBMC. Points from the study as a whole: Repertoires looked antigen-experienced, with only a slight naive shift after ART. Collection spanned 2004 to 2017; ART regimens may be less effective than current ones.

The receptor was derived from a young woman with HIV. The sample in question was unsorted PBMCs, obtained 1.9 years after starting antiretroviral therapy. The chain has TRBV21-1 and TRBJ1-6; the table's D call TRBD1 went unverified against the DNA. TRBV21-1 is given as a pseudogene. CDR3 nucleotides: TGTGCCAGACAAGACAGGTTCAATTCACCCCTCCACTTT. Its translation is CARQDRFNSPLHF.